The clone carrying this TCR beta chain was seen a few times. These data belong to a study of T cells in Graves' hyperthyroidism and ophthalmopathy. The germline V and J ends were trimmed by 6 bases and 4 bases, with 12 bases remaining between them. The CDR3 runs to 13 residues. Germline lookup yields CDR1 MNHEY and CDR2 SVGEGT. Researchers amplified the TCR beta CDR3 regions from RNA transcripts. First-round RT-PCR with HTBI primers amplified the TCR CDR3 region. TCRdb redid the calling of the multiplex PCR reads with MiXCR, one entry per CDR3 protein. The repertoire holds some 420,000 distinct CDR3 sequences, with about 13% as singletons.

Sample: blood. V usage is TRBV6-2 or TRBV6-3 and J usage is TRBJ1-1; perhaps TRBD1 as D (5 bases). This clonotype was sampled from a woman between 18 and 30 years old with Graves' hyperthyroidism. The CDR3 DNA follows: TGTGCCAGCAGCGAGGCCGGGGGCACTGAAGCTTTCTTT. It translates to CASSEAGGTEAFF.